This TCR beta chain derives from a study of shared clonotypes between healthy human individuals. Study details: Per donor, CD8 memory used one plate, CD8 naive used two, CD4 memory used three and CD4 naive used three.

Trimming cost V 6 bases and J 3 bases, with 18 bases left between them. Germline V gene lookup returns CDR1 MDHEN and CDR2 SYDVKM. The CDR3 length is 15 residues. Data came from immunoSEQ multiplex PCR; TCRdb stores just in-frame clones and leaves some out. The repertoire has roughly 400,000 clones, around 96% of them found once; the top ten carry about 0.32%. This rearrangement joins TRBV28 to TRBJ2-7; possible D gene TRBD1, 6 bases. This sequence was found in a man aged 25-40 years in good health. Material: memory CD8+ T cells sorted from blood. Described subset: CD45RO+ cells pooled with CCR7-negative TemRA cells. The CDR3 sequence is CASRSSQGLHYEQYF. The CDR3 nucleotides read TGTGCCAGCAGAAGTTCACAGGGCCTACACTACGAGCAGTACTTC.